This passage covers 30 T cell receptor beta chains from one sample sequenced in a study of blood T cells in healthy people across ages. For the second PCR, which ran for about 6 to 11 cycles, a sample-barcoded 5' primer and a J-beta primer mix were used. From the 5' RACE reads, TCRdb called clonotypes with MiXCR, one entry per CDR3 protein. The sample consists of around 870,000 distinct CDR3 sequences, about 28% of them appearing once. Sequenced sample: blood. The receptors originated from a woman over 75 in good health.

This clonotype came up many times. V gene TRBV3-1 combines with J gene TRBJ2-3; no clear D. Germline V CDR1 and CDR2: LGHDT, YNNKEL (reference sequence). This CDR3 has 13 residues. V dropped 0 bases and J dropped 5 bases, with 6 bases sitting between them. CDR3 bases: TGTGCCAGCAGCCAAGATTGGAGAGATACGCAGTATTTT. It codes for CASSQDWRDTQYF.

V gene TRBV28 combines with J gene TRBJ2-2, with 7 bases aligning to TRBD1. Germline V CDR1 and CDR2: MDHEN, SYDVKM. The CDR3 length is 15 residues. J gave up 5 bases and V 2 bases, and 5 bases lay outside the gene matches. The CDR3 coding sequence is TGTGCCAGCAGTTTAAAGGGGACAGCTACCGGGGAGCTGTTTTTT. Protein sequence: CASSLKGTATGELFF. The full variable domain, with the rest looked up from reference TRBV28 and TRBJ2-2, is DVKVTQSSRYLVKRTGEKVFLECVQDMDHENMFWYRQDPGLGLRLIYFSYDVKMKEKGDIPEGYSVSREKKERFSLILESASTNQTSMYLCASSLKGTATGELFFGEGSRLTVL.

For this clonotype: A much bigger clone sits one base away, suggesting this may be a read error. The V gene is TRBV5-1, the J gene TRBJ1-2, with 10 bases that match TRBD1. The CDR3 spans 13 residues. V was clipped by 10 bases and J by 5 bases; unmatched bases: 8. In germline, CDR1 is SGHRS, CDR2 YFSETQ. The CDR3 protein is CARGGTGVYGYTF. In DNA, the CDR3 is TGCGCCCGCGGAGGGACAGGGGTGTATGGCTACACCTTC.

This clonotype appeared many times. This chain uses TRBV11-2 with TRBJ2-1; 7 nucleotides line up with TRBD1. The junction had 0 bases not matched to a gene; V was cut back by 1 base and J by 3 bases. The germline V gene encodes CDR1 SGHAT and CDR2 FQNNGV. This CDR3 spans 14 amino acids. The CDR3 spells CASSLGDSYNEQFF. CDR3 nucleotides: TGTGCCAGCAGCTTAGGGGACAGCTACAATGAGCAGTTCTTC.

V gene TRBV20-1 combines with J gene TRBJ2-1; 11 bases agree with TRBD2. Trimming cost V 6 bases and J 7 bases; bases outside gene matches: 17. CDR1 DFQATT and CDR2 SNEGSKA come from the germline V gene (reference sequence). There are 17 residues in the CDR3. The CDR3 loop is CSAASNQLAGARNEQFF. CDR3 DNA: TGCAGTGCCGCTTCCAATCAACTAGCGGGGGCGCGAAATGAGCAGTTCTTC.

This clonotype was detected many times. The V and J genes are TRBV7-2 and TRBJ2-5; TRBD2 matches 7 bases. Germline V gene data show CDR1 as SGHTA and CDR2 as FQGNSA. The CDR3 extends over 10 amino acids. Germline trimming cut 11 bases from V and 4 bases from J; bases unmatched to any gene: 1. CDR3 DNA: TGTGCCTGCGGGGGAGAGACCCAGTACTTC. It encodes CACGGETQYF.

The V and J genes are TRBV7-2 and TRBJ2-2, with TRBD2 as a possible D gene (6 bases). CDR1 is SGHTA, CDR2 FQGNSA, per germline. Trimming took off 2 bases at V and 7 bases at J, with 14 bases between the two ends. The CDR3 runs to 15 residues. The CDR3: CASSLMAGSNGELFF. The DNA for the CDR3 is TGTGCCAGCAGCTTAATGGCGGGATCGAACGGGGAGCTGTTTTTT.

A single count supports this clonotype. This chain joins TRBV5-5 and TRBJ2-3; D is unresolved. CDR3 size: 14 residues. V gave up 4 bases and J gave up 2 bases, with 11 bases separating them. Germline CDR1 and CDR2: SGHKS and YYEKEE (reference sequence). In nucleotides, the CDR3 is TGTGCCAGCAGCCAAGTACCAATCACAGATACGCAGTATTTT. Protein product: CASSQVPITDTQYF.

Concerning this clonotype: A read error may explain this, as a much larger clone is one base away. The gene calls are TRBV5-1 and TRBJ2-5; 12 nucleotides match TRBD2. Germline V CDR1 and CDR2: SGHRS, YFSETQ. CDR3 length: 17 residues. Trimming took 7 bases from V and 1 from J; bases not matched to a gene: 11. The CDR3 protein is CASGRRTSGEPQETQYF. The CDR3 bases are TGCGCCAGCGGTCGCCGGACTAGCGGGGAGCCCCAAGAGACCCAGTACTTC.

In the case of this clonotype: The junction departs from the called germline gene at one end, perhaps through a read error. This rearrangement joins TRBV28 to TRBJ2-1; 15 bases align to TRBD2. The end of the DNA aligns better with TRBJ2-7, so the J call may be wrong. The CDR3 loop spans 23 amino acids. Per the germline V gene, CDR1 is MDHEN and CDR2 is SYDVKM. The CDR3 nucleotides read TGCGCCAGCAGTTTTTTAGGAGCCGGGACTAGCGGGGGGCTCAAAAGCTCCTACAATGAGCAGTACTTC. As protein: CASSFLGAGTSGGLKSSYNEQYF.

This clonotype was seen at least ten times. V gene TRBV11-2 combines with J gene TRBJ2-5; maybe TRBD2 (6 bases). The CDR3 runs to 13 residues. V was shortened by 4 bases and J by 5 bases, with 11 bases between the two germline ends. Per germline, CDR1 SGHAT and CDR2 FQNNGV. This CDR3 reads CASSWGVRETQYF. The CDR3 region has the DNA TGTGCCAGCAGCTGGGGGGTTCGGGAGACCCAGTACTTC.

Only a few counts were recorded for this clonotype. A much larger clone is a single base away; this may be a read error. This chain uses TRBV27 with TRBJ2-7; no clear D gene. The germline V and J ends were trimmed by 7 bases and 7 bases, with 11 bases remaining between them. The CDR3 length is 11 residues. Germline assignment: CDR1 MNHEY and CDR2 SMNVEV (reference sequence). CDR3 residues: CASTNLGEQYF. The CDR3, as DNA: TGTGCCAGCACTAACCTAGGGGAGCAGTACTTC.

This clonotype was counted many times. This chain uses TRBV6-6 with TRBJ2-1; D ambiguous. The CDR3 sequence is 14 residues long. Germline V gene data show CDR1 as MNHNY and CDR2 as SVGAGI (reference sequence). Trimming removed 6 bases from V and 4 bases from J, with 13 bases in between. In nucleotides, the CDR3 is TGTGCCAGCAGCCTCCTAGAGGAGTACAATGAGCAGTTCTTC. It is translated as CASSLLEEYNEQFF.

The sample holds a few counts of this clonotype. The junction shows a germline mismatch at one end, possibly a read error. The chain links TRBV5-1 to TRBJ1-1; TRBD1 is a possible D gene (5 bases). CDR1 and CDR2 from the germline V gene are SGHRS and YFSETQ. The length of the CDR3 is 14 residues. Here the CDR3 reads CAGSWGGREPEAFF. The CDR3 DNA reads TGCGCCGGCAGCTGGGGGGGGAGGGAACCTGAAGCTTTCTTT.

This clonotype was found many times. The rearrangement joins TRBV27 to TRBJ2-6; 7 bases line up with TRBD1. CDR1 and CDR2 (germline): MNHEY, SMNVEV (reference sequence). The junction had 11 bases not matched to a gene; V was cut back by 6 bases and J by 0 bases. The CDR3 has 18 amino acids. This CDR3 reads CASSSWRTGLSGANVLTF. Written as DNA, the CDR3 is TGTGCCAGCAGCAGTTGGAGGACAGGACTCTCTGGGGCCAACGTCCTGACTTTC.

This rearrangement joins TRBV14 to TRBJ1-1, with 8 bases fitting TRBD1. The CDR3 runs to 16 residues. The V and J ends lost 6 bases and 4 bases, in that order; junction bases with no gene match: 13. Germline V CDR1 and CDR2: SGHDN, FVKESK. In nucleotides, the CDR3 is TGTGCCAGCAGAAACTTTCCAGGGGGCGGCGGCACTGAAGCTTTCTTT. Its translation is CASRNFPGGGGTEAFF.

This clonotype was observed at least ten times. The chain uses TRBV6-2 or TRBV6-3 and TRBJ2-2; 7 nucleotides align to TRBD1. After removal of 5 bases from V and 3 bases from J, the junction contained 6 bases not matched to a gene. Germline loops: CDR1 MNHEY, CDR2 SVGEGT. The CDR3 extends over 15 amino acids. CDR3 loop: CASSETGRDTGELFF. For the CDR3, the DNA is TGTGCCAGCAGTGAGACAGGGCGCGACACCGGGGAGCTGTTTTTT.

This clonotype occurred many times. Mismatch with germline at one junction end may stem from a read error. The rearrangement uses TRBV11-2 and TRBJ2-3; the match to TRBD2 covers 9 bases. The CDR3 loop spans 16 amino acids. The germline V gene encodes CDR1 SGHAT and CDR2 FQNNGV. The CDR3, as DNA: TGTGCCAGCAGCTCATTACCCGGGACTAGCAAAGATACGCAGTATTTT. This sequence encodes CASSSLPGTSKDTQYF.

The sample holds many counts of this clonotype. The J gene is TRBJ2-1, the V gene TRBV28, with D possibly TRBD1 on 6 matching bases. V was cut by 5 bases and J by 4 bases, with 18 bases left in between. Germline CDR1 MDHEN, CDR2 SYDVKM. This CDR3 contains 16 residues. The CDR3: CASSIPTGTEYNEQFF. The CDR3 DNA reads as TGTGCCAGCAGTATCCCCACAGGGACGGAATACAATGAGCAGTTCTTC.

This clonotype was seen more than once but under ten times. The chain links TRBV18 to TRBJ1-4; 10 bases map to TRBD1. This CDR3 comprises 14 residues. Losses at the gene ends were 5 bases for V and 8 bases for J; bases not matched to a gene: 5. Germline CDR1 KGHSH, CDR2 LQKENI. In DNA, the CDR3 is TGTGCCAGCTCATTGGACAGGGGGACGGAAAAACTGTTTTTT. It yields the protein CASSLDRGTEKLFF.

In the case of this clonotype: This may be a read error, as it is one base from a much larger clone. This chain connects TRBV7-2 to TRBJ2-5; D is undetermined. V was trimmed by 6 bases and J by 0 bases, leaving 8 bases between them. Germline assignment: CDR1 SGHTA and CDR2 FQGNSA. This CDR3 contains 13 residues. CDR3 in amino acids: CASRQTNQETQYF. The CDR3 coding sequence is TGTGCCAGCAGGCAGACAAACCAAGAGACCCAGTACTTC.

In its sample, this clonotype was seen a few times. The CDR3 loop reads CASSTLTALNTEAFF. The CDR3 DNA reads TGTGCCAGCAGCACCTTGACAGCCTTGAACACTGAAGCTTTCTTT. This chain connects TRBV7-9 to TRBJ1-1; D perhaps matches TRBD1 (5 bases). The CDR3 is 15 amino acids. Looked up from germline, CDR1 is SEHNR and CDR2 is FQNEAQ (reference sequence). V lost 5 bases to trimming and J lost 0 bases, with 13 bases between them.

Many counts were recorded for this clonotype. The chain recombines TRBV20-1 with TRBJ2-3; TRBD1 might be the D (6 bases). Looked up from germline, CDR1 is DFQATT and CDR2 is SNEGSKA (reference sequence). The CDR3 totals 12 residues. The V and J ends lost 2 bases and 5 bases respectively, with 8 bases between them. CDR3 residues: CSARPGVDTQYF. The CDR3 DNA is TGCAGTGCTAGACCAGGGGTAGATACGCAGTATTTT.

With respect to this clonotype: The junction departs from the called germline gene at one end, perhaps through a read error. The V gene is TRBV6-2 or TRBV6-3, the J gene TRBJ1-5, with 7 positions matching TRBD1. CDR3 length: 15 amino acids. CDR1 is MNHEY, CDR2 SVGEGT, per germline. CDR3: CAGREGQLFSQPQHF. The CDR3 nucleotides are TGTGCCGGCAGGGAGGGACAGTTATTCAGTCAGCCCCAGCATTTT.

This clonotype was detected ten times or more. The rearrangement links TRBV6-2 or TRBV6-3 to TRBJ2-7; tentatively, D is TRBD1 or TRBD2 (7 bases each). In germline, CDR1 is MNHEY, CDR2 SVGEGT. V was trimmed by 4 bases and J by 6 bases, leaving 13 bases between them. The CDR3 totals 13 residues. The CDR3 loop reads CASSFLRGGEQYF. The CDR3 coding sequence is TGTGCCAGCAGTTTCCTCAGGGGGGGCGAGCAGTACTTC.

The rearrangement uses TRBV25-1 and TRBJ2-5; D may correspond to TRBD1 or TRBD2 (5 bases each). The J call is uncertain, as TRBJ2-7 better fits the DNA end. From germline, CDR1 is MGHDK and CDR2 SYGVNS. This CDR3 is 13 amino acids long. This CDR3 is CASSWGSRYEQYF. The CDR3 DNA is TGTGCCAGCAGTTGGGGGTCGAGGTACGAGCAGTACTTC.

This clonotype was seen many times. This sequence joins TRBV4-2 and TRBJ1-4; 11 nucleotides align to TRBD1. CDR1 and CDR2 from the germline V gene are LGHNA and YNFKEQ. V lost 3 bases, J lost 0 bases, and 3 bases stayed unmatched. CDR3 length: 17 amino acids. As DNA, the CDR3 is TGTGCCAGCAGCCAGTTGGGACAGGGGGCAACTAATGAAAAACTGTTTTTT. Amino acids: CASSQLGQGATNEKLFF.

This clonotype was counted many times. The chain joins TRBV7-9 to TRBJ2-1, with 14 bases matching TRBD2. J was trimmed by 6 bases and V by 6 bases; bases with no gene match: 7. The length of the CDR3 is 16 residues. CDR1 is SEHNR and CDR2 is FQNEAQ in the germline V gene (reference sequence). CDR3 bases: TGTGCCAGCAGACCGACTAGCGGGGGGGCCGGCAATGAGCAGTTCTTC. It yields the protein CASRPTSGGAGNEQFF.

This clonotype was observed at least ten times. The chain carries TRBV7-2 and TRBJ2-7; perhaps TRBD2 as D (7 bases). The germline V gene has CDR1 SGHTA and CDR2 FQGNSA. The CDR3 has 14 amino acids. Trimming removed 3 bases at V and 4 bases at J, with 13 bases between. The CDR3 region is CASSFDKGGYEQYF. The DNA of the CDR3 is TGTGCCAGCAGCTTCGATAAGGGGGGGTACGAGCAGTACTTC.

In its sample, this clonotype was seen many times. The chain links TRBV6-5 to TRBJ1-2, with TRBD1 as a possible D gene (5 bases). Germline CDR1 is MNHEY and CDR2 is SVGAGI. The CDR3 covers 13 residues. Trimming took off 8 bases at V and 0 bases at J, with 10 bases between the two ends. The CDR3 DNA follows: TGTGCCAGCCGCAGACAGTCTAACTATGGCTACACCTTC. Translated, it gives CASRRQSNYGYTF.